These 19 T cell receptor beta chains were all obtained from the same sample, sequenced in a study of blood T cells in healthy people across ages. The authors ran a second PCR of roughly 7 to 11 cycles using a sample-barcoded 5' primer and a J-beta primer mix. TCRdb ran MiXCR on the 5' RACE reads and lists one entry per CDR3 protein. The sample has 1.5 million to 2 million distinct CDR3 sequences, approximately 30% seen once. Material for sequencing was blood. Every receptor here comes from a woman between 25 and 40 years old in good health.

Of note for this clonotype: Germline and junction disagree at one end, which may indicate a read error. Here the CDR3 DNA reads TGTGCCAGCAGCTTGGGGGCGAACAGTGAAGCTTTCTTT. Its translation is CASSLGANSEAFF. V usage is TRBV7-8 and J usage is TRBJ1-1; weak D call: TRBD1 (6 bases). The CDR3 is 13 amino acids. Germline CDR1 is SGHVS and CDR2 is FQNEAQ.

The V gene is TRBV29-1, the J gene TRBJ2-1, with a weak D call TRBD1 (6 bases). Trimming cost V 7 bases and J 0 bases, with 13 bases left between them. This CDR3 has 14 amino acids. Germline CDR1 is SQVTM and CDR2 is ANQGSEA. In DNA, the CDR3 is TGCAGCGGGAGACAGGCGCTCTCCTACAATGAGCAGTTCTTC. It specifies CSGRQALSYNEQFF.

Regarding this clonotype: Likely a read error: the CDR3 ends without its conserved phenylalanine or tryptophan. This chain connects TRBV5-1 to TRBJ2-5; 7 nucleotides match TRBD1. This CDR3 has 14 residues. Germline trimming cut 5 bases from V and 5 bases from J; bases unmatched to any gene: 9. Per the germline V gene, CDR1 is SGHRS and CDR2 is YFSETQ. The CDR3 bases are TGCGCCAGCAGACTAGGGGGCGCTTTGGAGACCCAGTACAAC. Protein product: CASRLGGALETQYN.

The V call is TRBV4-1, the J call TRBJ2-1, with unresolved D. The CDR3 loop spans 13 amino acids. Germline-derived CDR1 and CDR2 are MGHRA and YSYEKL. V lost 0 bases to trimming and J lost 10 bases, with 10 bases between them. CDR3 region: CASSQDQSYEQFF. The CDR3 DNA sequence: TGCGCCAGCAGCCAAGATCAATCCTACGAGCAGTTCTTC.

The chain couples TRBV5-6 to TRBJ2-5; 8 bases are shared with TRBD2. Per the germline V gene, CDR1 is SGHDT and CDR2 is YYEEEE. Trimming took 0 bases from V and 1 from J; bases not matched to a gene: 11. The CDR3 covers 18 residues. The DNA of the CDR3 is TGTGCCAGCAGCTTGGGGATGTGGCGGGAGGTCCCCCAAGAGACCCAGTACTTC. It encodes CASSLGMWREVPQETQYF. The whole variable domain, filled in from reference TRBV5-6 and TRBJ2-5, reads DAGVTQSPTHLIKTRGQQVTLRCSPKSGHDTVSWYQQALGQGPQFIFQYYEEEERQRGNFPDRFSGHQFPNYSSELNVNALLLGDSALYLCASSLGMWREVPQETQYFGPGTRLLVL.

The gene calls are TRBV7-2 and TRBJ2-3; D not certain. V was clipped by 4 bases and J by 8 bases, with 16 bases between them. From germline, CDR1 is SGHTA and CDR2 FQGNSA. The CDR3 is 14 residues long. Written as DNA, the CDR3 is TGTGCCAGCAGCTCCCCTTCAACGTTGGGTACGCAGTATTTT. Its translation: CASSSPSTLGTQYF.

The chain has TRBV21-1 and TRBJ2-7; the DNA was not compared with TRBD1, the D call given in the table. TRBV21-1 is classified as a pseudogene. The CDR3 loop spans 15 amino acids. The CDR3 sequence is CASSKGEQGDYEQYF. The CDR3 bases are TGTGCCAGCAGCAAAGGAGAACAGGGGGATTACGAGCAGTACTTC.

In its sample, this clonotype was seen many times. The chain recombines TRBV6-5 with TRBJ1-2, with TRBD1 as a possible D gene (5 bases). The V gene's germline CDR1 is MNHEY and CDR2 SVGAGI. The V gene lost 6 bases and the J gene lost 8 bases, with 19 bases spanning the gap. The CDR3 covers 14 residues. CDR3 bases: TGTGCCAGCAGGCGCCTGCGGGGCGCCGAGGGCTACACCTTC. The encoded protein is CASRRLRGAEGYTF.

The chain combines TRBV28 with TRBJ2-7; D may be TRBD2 (5 bases). Germline V gene sequence: CDR1 MDHEN, CDR2 SYDVKM. Trimming cost V 4 bases and J 2 bases, with 6 bases left between them. CDR3 length equals 12 residues. CDR3 residues: CASSWETYEQYF. CDR3 in DNA: TGTGCCAGCAGTTGGGAGACCTACGAGCAGTACTTC. The full variable domain, completed using reference TRBV28 and TRBJ2-7, is DVKVTQSSRYLVKRTGEKVFLECVQDMDHENMFWYRQDPGLGLRLIYFSYDVKMKEKGDIPEGYSVSREKKERFSLILESASTNQTSMYLCASSWETYEQYFGPGTRLTVT.

This clonotype turned up a few times. The chain has TRBV5-6 and TRBJ1-2; no reliable D call. The CDR3 sequence is 16 residues long. Trimming shortened V by 0 bases and J by 1 base, and 13 bases separated the two germline ends. Per the germline V gene, CDR1 is SGHDT and CDR2 is YYEEEE. CDR3: CASSLAAVRYNYGYTF. The CDR3 DNA follows: TGTGCCAGCAGCTTGGCGGCAGTACGATATAACTATGGCTACACCTTC.

The chain is built from TRBV5-1 and TRBJ1-5; D may be TRBD1 (6 bases). The ends were cut back, 9 bases at V and 2 bases at J, with 15 bases in the middle. The CDR3 spans 14 residues. Germline CDR1 SGHRS, CDR2 YFSETQ. In DNA form, the CDR3 reads TGCGCCAACCGAGACAGGTTTGGCAATCAGCCCCAGCATTTT. This translates into CANRDRFGNQPQHF.

Points on this clonotype: The junction shows a germline mismatch at one end, possibly a read error. Written as DNA, the CDR3 is TGCGCCAGCAGCCACGTTGGGCCCCAAGAGATCCAGTACTTC. Protein sequence: CASSHVGPQEIQYF. This chain joins TRBV4-1 and TRBJ2-5; D is ambiguous. The CDR3 has 14 residues. Per the germline V gene, CDR1 is MGHRA and CDR2 is YSYEKL.

Details on this clonotype: A much larger clone is a single base away; this may be a read error. The chain uses TRBV5-1 and TRBJ2-7; 8 bases fit TRBD1. The CDR3 consists of 14 residues. J was trimmed by 6 bases and V by 0 bases; bases with no gene match: 5. CDR1 is SGHRS and CDR2 is YFSETQ in the germline V gene. The CDR3 DNA follows: TGCGCCAGCAGCTTGGGCGGGACAGGTAGCGAGCAGTACGTC. As protein: CASSLGGTGSEQYV.

The genes are TRBV7-2 and TRBJ2-2; D uncertain. Trimming cost V 3 bases and J 2 bases, with 13 bases left between them. Per the germline V gene, CDR1 is SGHTA and CDR2 is FQGNSA. This CDR3 is built from 16 residues. This CDR3 is CASSFPGAPNTGELFF. Here the CDR3 DNA reads TGTGCCAGCAGCTTTCCCGGAGCGCCAAACACCGGGGAGCTGTTTTTT.

This clonotype was counted a few times. The rearrangement links TRBV4-3 to TRBJ1-5, with a tentative D call TRBD1 (5 bases). The ends were cut back, 0 bases at V and 9 bases at J, with 12 bases in the middle. The CDR3 is 14 amino acids. CDR1 LGHNA and CDR2 YSLEER come from the germline V gene. The CDR3 region is CASSQDRGRGPQHF. The CDR3 nucleotides are TGCGCCAGCAGCCAAGATCGAGGGAGGGGGCCCCAGCATTTT.

This clonotype was detected a few times. The rearrangement uses TRBV7-9 and TRBJ1-2, with 9 bases fitting TRBD1. The CDR3 totals 16 residues. Losses at the gene ends were 5 bases for V and 9 bases for J; bases not matched to a gene: 16. CDR1 is SEHNR and CDR2 is FQNEAQ in the germline V gene (reference sequence). The CDR3 reads CASSPAPGTGNGSYTF. CDR3 in DNA: TGTGCCAGCAGCCCGGCGCCAGGGACAGGGAACGGAAGCTACACCTTC.

This clonotype has just a few counts. The gene calls are TRBV14 and TRBJ2-5; D is undetermined. The CDR3 spans 13 residues. Germline CDR1 SGHDN, CDR2 FVKESK. The ends were cut back, 0 bases at V and 4 bases at J, with 6 bases in the middle. The CDR3 region is CASSQDWRETQYF. The CDR3 nucleotides read TGTGCCAGCAGCCAAGATTGGCGAGAGACCCAGTACTTC.

V usage is TRBV2 and J usage is TRBJ2-7; 10 positions match TRBD2. The germline V gene encodes CDR1 SNHLY and CDR2 FYNNEI. Losses at the gene ends were 4 bases for V and 11 bases for J; bases not matched to a gene: 8. This CDR3 region has 13 residues. The CDR3 coding sequence is TGTGCCAGCAGTGGGGCTAGCGGGAGTAAGGAGTACTTC. It yields the protein CASSGASGSKEYF.

The sample holds a few counts of this clonotype. The chain joins TRBV24-1 to TRBJ2-5; no clear D gene. Germline assignment: CDR1 KGHDR and CDR2 SFDVKD. The CDR3 length is 16 residues. V was pared by 1 base and J by 5 bases, with 16 bases between. CDR3 sequence: CATSDLDSGRGETQYF. CDR3 nucleotides: TGTGCCACCAGTGATTTAGATTCCGGGCGTGGGGAGACCCAGTACTTC.